The source of this TCR beta chain is a study of monozygotic twins with inflammatory bowel disease. Whole-study results and caveats: Patient repertoires may have gained variability from differing immunosuppressive treatments. Against healthy co-twins, IBD patients had lower TCRbeta diversity (measured by inverse Simpson).

The germline gives CDR1 DFQATT, CDR2 SNEGSKA (reference sequence). This CDR3 is 13 amino acids long. UMIs incorporating a 6-nucleotide sample barcode were appended by means of template switching. Reprocessing the 5' RACE reads, TCRdb reports a single entry for every CDR3 protein and omits DNA. The clone table shows approximately 340,000 distinct CDR3 sequences, with the ten largest holding 2%. A word on this clonotype: Antigen specificity is unknown.

This sequence was found in a human donor with ulcerative colitis or Crohn's disease, or a healthy co-twin of an affected twin (not recorded which). The chain joins TRBV20-1 to TRBJ2-3. The sequencing sample was made of blood. This CDR3 is CSATNPYTDTQYF.